This entry lists 30 T cell receptor beta chains sequenced from one sample in a study of blood T cell repertoires in COVID-19. Sequencing used immunoSEQ multiplex PCR; TCRdb keeps in-frame clones, though not all of them. The sample holds hundreds of thousands of clones, 82% seen once. The source material was peripheral blood. These TCRs come from a woman in her seventies with acute or convalescent COVID-19.

The sample holds a few counts of this clone. The rearrangement uses TRBV10-3 and TRBJ1-1; the D is unclear. The V gene's germline CDR1 is ENHRY and CDR2 SYGVKD. Between the trimmed V and J ends, which lost 3 bases and 0 bases, there was a span of 11 bases. The CDR3 has 15 residues. CDR3 bases: TGTGCCATCAGTGAAGCGAGGGCACTGAACACTGAAGCTTTCTTT. Translating gives CAISEARALNTEAFF.

This clone has a single count. V usage is TRBV5-6 and J usage is TRBJ2-7; D gene uncertain. This CDR3 is 14 amino acids long. Germline V gene data show CDR1 as SGHDT and CDR2 as YYEEEE. The V gene lost 0 bases and the J gene lost 4 bases, with 11 bases spanning the gap. CDR3 nucleotides: TGTGCCAGCAGCTTGGGCTTCGGTATTTACGAGCAGTACTTC. Encoded protein: CASSLGFGIYEQYF.

This CDR3 is CASSAQRGDEQFF. The CDR3 bases are TGTGCCAGTAGTGCCCAAAGGGGCGATGAGCAGTTCTTC. This chain joins TRBV19 and TRBJ2-1; D possibly corresponds to TRBD1 (5 bases). This CDR3 spans 13 amino acids. Between the trimmed V and J ends, which lost 5 bases and 8 bases, there was a span of 13 bases. In germline, CDR1 is LNHDA, CDR2 SQIVND (reference sequence).

The rearrangement joins TRBV5-6 to TRBJ1-1; D may be TRBD1 (5 bases). The CDR3 is 14 amino acids. Trimming removed 3 bases at V and 7 bases at J, with 16 bases between. Germline V gene lookup returns CDR1 SGHDT and CDR2 YYEEEE. Written as DNA, the CDR3 is TGTGCCAGCAGCTCGATCACAGGAGAAATTGAAGCTTTCTTT. Protein product: CASSSITGEIEAFF.

The chain combines TRBV7-2 with TRBJ1-2, with 7 nucleotides matching TRBD1. This CDR3 is built from 14 residues. Germline V gives CDR1 SGHTA, CDR2 FQGNSA. V lost 4 bases to trimming and J lost 0 bases; unmatched junction nucleotides: 2. The CDR3 region is CASSWGTANYGYTF. DNA for the CDR3: TGTGCCAGCAGCTGGGGGACAGCTAACTATGGCTACACCTTC.

This chain links TRBV2 with TRBJ1-5; D may be TRBD1 (6 bases). The V end lost 2 bases, the J end lost 6 bases, and 11 bases lay between the germline ends. The CDR3 has 14 amino acids. The V gene's germline CDR1 is SNHLY and CDR2 FYNNEI. The CDR3 is CASSEQGQRQPQHF. CDR3 DNA: TGTGCCAGCAGTGAACAGGGGCAGCGTCAGCCCCAGCATTTT.

The genes are TRBV7-2 and TRBJ1-5; D not resolved. The CDR3 contains 13 residues. Per the germline V gene, CDR1 is SGHTA and CDR2 is FQGNSA. The V gene lost 3 bases and the J gene lost 7 bases, with 10 bases spanning the gap. For the CDR3, the DNA is TGTGCCAGCAGCTTTGAGAGGGAACAGCCCCAGCATTTT. Protein product: CASSFEREQPQHF.

In this sample, this clone turned up once. This chain joins TRBV20-1 and TRBJ1-1, with 8 bases matching TRBD1. J gave up 4 bases and V 3 bases, and 10 bases lay outside the gene matches. Germline CDR1 reads DFQATT; CDR2 reads SNEGSKA (reference sequence). The CDR3 consists of 15 residues. CDR3: CSASDRGGLGTEAFF. The DNA of the CDR3 is TGCAGTGCTAGTGACAGGGGTGGGCTGGGCACTGAAGCTTTCTTT.

The count of this clone is one. An end of the junction differs from the germline gene, which may be a read error. J is TRBJ1-1 and V is TRBV19, with 12 positions matching TRBD1. The CDR3 sequence is 15 residues long. CDR1 is LNHDA and CDR2 is SQIVND in the germline V gene (reference sequence). This CDR3 reads CASSVSGTGGPEAFF. CDR3 DNA: TGTGCCAGTAGTGTATCCGGGACAGGGGGCCCTGAGGCTTTCTTT.

The rearrangement uses TRBV5-4 and TRBJ2-5; 10 bases map to TRBD1. In germline, CDR1 is SGHNT, CDR2 YYREEE (reference sequence). The CDR3 consists of 15 residues. V shed 3 bases and J 5 bases; nucleotides not matched to a gene: 7. The CDR3 bases are TGTGCCAGCAGCTCGGACAGGGGGGCGACGGAGACCCAGTACTTC. It encodes CASSSDRGATETQYF.

This chain connects TRBV5-8 to TRBJ1-1, with 8 bases fitting TRBD1. Unmatched junction bases numbered 3, after V lost 0 bases and J lost 5 bases. The length of the CDR3 is 14 residues. Germline V gene lookup returns CDR1 SGHTS and CDR2 YDEGEE. CDR3 bases: TGTGCCAGCAGCTTGGCCAGGGGGCTTACTGAAGCTTTCTTT. Protein sequence: CASSLARGLTEAFF.

V gene TRBV19 combines with J gene TRBJ1-6; the D is unclear. V was cut by 6 bases and J by 11 bases, with 14 bases left in between. Germline loops: CDR1 LNHDA, CDR2 SQIVND (reference sequence). The CDR3 length is 13 residues. As DNA, the CDR3 is TGTGCCAGTAGAGCGGGGTCTAGGGCACCCCTCCACTTT. This encodes CASRAGSRAPLHF.

This clone was detected only a few times. This chain connects TRBV7-2 to TRBJ2-3; no clear D. CDR3 length: 13 residues. V gave up 5 bases and J gave up 0 bases, with 6 bases separating them. CDR1 and CDR2 from the germline V gene are SGHTA and FQGNSA. CDR3: CASSVQSTDTQYF. The CDR3, as DNA: TGTGCCAGCAGCGTACAGAGCACAGATACGCAGTATTTT.

The gene calls are TRBV27 and TRBJ1-1; D is perhaps TRBD1 (5 bases). The V gene's germline CDR1 is MNHEY and CDR2 SMNVEV (reference sequence). The CDR3 has 15 residues. With 0 bases removed from V and 5 bases from J, the gap between germline ends came to 13 bases. The CDR3, as DNA: TGTGCCAGCAGTTTATCTATTGGGGGGGAAACTGAAGCTTTCTTT. This encodes CASSLSIGGETEAFF.

This clone was counted only a few times. V gene TRBV5-6 combines with J gene TRBJ1-3; 8 nucleotides agree with TRBD1. The V gene end was trimmed by 3 bases and the J gene end by 11 bases; junction bases not matched to a gene: 13. In germline, CDR1 is SGHDT, CDR2 YYEEEE. The CDR3 is made up of 15 amino acids. The CDR3 spells CASSSIRSGQESIYF. The CDR3 region has the DNA TGTGCCAGCAGCTCCATTCGGTCGGGACAGGAATCCATATATTTT.

V is TRBV21-1 and J is TRBJ1-1. TRBV21-1 represents a pseudogene. CDR3 length: 12 amino acids. Here the CDR3 reads CASIKRQNEAFF. For the CDR3, the DNA is TGTGCCAGCATCAAGAGGCAGAATGAAGCTTTCTTT.

The chain employs TRBV6-4 and TRBJ2-3; TRBD1 agrees at 9 bases. J lost 2 bases, V lost 4 bases, and 1 base had no gene match. Germline V CDR1 and CDR2: MRHNA, SNTAGT. The CDR3 runs 14 residues. CDR3 sequence (DNA): TGTGCCAGCAGTGGGACAGGGGACACAGATACGCAGTATTTT. It codes for CASSGTGDTDTQYF.

There are many counts of this clone. The genes are TRBV19 and TRBJ1-2, with D possibly matching TRBD1 (5 bases). There are 14 residues in the CDR3. Trimming took 4 bases from V and 0 from J, leaving 9 bases between them. Looked up from germline, CDR1 is LNHDA and CDR2 is SQIVND (reference sequence). The CDR3 coding sequence is TGTGCCAGTAGTAGAGACAGTACTAACTATGGCTACACCTTC. Translating gives CASSRDSTNYGYTF. Using reference TRBV19 and TRBJ1-2 for the parts outside the CDR3, the full variable domain is DGGITQSPKYLFRKEGQNVTLSCEQNLNHDAMYWYRQDPGQGLRLIYYSQIVNDFQKGDIAEGYSVSREKKESFPLTVTSAQKNPTAFYLCASSRDSTNYGYTFGSGTRLTVV.

V gene TRBV3-1 (or the pseudogene TRBV3-2) combines with J gene TRBJ1-1; TRBD1 matches at 10 bases. The CDR3 covers 14 residues. Germline assignment: CDR1 LGHDT and CDR2 YNNKEL (reference sequence). The V and J ends lost 3 bases and 3 bases, in that order; junction bases with no gene match: 1. In nucleotides, the CDR3 is TGTGCCAGCAGCCATGGACAGGGGGACACTGAAGCTTTCTTT. Encoded protein: CASSHGQGDTEAFF.

The V call is TRBV4-2, the J call TRBJ2-1; D might be TRBD1 (5 bases). Germline CDR1 LGHNA, CDR2 YNFKEQ. The CDR3 contains 13 residues. V was pared by 4 bases and J by 4 bases, with 8 bases between. As DNA, the CDR3 is TGTGCCAGCAGCCTACAGGATTACAATGAGCAGTTCTTC. Protein: CASSLQDYNEQFF.

The chain recombines TRBV21-1 with TRBJ2-2; TRBD2 reflects the table's D call only, with no check against the DNA. TRBV21-1 is annotated as a pseudogene. This CDR3 spans 15 amino acids. In DNA form, the CDR3 reads TGTGCCAGCAGCAAAGTGGGGGGTTCGCACGGGGAGCTGTTTTTT. As protein: CASSKVGGSHGELFF.

The chain is built from TRBV7-9 and TRBJ1-5; D ambiguous. V was pared by 4 bases and J by 9 bases, with 19 bases between. CDR1 is SEHNR, CDR2 FQNEAQ, per germline (reference sequence). This CDR3 comprises 15 residues. As DNA, the CDR3 is TGTGCCAGCAGCTCCGCGGGAAGCGGTCCAGGGCCCCAGCATTTT. Its protein is CASSSAGSGPGPQHF.

The chain couples TRBV5-3 to TRBJ2-2, with D maybe TRBD1 (5 bases). TRBV5-3 has ORF status, its function being uncertain. The CDR3 length is 16 residues. V was pared by 2 bases and J by 2 bases, with 13 bases between. The CDR3 is CARSLGWTKNTGELFF. The CDR3 coding sequence is TGTGCCAGAAGCTTAGGATGGACAAAAAACACCGGGGAGCTGTTTTTT.

V and J are TRBV4-2 and TRBJ1-1; D gene unclear. This CDR3 is 14 amino acids long. Between the trimmed V and J ends, which lost 1 base and 1 base, there was a span of 7 bases. Germline loops: CDR1 LGHNA, CDR2 YNFKEQ. The CDR3 DNA follows: TGTGCCAGCAGCCAAGGGGGAGCGAACACTGAAGCTTTCTTT. Its translation is CASSQGGANTEAFF.

As concerns this clone: Other DNA variants within this sample encode the same CDR3. V is TRBV24-1 and J is TRBJ1-1; D unclear. The CDR3 is 13 amino acids. The germline CDR1 and CDR2 sequences are KGHDR and SFDVKD. V was shortened by 1 base and J by 4 bases, with 6 bases between the two germline ends. The CDR3 sequence: CATSDFSGTEAFF. CDR3 sequence (DNA): TGTGCCACCAGTGATTTCTCAGGCACTGAAGCTTTCTTT.

The chain links TRBV5-1 to TRBJ2-7; the match to TRBD2 covers 10 bases. This CDR3 contains 14 residues. Germline V gives CDR1 SGHRS, CDR2 YFSETQ. With V trimmed by 3 bases and J by 3 bases, 3 bases remained unmatched. The CDR3 sequence is CASSYQRGGYEQYF. The CDR3 coding sequence is TGCGCCAGCAGCTACCAGCGGGGGGGCTACGAGCAGTACTTC.

This clone appeared once. The chain combines TRBV5-1 with TRBJ1-1; the match to TRBD1 covers 9 bases. Germline V gene lookup returns CDR1 SGHRS and CDR2 YFSETQ. Losses at the gene ends were 4 bases for V and 5 bases for J; bases not matched to a gene: 9. This CDR3 has 15 residues. The CDR3 DNA sequence: TGCGCCAGCAGCGAAGGGGGGACAGGGAGAACTGAAGCTTTCTTT. Translating gives CASSEGGTGRTEAFF.

This chain uses TRBV5-6 with TRBJ1-2; 7 bases are shared with TRBD1. The V gene's germline CDR1 is SGHDT and CDR2 YYEEEE. This CDR3 has 15 amino acids. V lost 3 bases, J lost 5 bases, and 10 bases stayed unmatched. The CDR3 loop reads CASSSARQGGYGYTF. The CDR3 bases are TGTGCCAGCAGCTCGGCTCGACAGGGTGGATATGGCTACACCTTC.

This chain links TRBV7-2 with TRBJ2-7, with 11 bases lining up with TRBD2. This CDR3 is 16 amino acids long. Trimming took 3 bases from V and 2 from J; bases not matched to a gene: 6. CDR1 SGHTA and CDR2 FQGNSA come from the germline V gene. The CDR3 here is CASSFLLAGGTYEQYF. CDR3 DNA sequence: TGTGCCAGCAGCTTTCTTCTAGCGGGGGGCACCTACGAGCAGTACTTC. The complete variable domain, with remaining parts taken from reference TRBV7-2 and TRBJ2-7, reads GAGVSQSPSNKVTEKGKDVELRCDPISGHTALYWYRQSLGQGLEFLIYFQGNSAPDKSGLPSDRFSAERTGGSVSTLTIQRTQQEDSAVYLCASSFLLAGGTYEQYFGPGTRLTVT.

The chain combines TRBV4-1 with TRBJ2-5; D is uncertain. This CDR3 is built from 13 residues. Germline CDR1 and CDR2: MGHRA and YSYEKL. The V and J ends lost 0 bases and 5 bases respectively, with 7 bases between them. The CDR3 DNA reads as TGCGCCAGCAGCCAAGATCCCCCGGAGACCCAGTACTTC. Its protein is CASSQDPPETQYF.